This TCR beta chain was sequenced for a study of blood T cell repertoires in COVID-19. Study at large: Sources were T cells, B-cell-depleted T cells, or PBMCs; the material itself was cDNA or gDNA.

Sequencing used immunoSEQ multiplex PCR; TCRdb keeps in-frame clones, though not all of them. This table has 220,000 or so clones, roughly nine tenths appearing once. CDR1 MNHEY and CDR2 SVGEGT come from the germline V gene. Between the trimmed V and J ends, which lost 4 bases and 7 bases, there was a span of 11 bases. The CDR3 runs 13 residues. The chain uses TRBV6-2 or TRBV6-3 and TRBJ1-5; tentative D call: TRBD1 (5 bases). The receptor comes from a woman in her fifties or sixties with COVID-19, enrolled during active disease. The sequencing sample was made of peripheral blood. This CDR3 reads CASSWLGEQPQHF. The CDR3 region has the DNA TGTGCCAGCAGTTGGTTAGGGGAACAGCCCCAGCATTTT.